Listed here are 9 T cell receptor beta chains from one sample, sequenced in a study of response to subunit inactivated influenza vaccine. TCRdb passed the RT-PCR reads through MiXCR, listing each CDR3 protein once. The sample gives fewer than 250,000 distinct CDR3 sequences, 14% of which show up once; approximately 27% is in the top ten. The sequenced sample was CD8+ T cells sorted from PBMCs, obtained around 5 days after vaccination. These receptors all come from a man aged 50-60 years who received an inactivated influenza vaccine.

This clonotype was seen repeatedly, ten times or more. This chain connects TRBV12-3 or TRBV12-4 to TRBJ2-3; either TRBD1 or TRBD2 may fit D (5 bases each). The CDR3 extends over 17 amino acids. V was trimmed by 7 bases and J by 4 bases, leaving 24 bases between them. Here the CDR3 DNA reads TGTGCCAGCAATCTTCTTGGGGGTGCCGATGGGTCAGATACGCAGTATTTT. It is translated as CASNLLGGADGSDTQYF.

The table lists this clonotype with a few counts. A much larger clone lies a single base off, so this may be a read error. Since no conserved phenylalanine or tryptophan closes the CDR3, a read error is the likely cause. V and J are TRBV10-2 and TRBJ2-7; either TRBD1 or TRBD2 may supply D (5 bases each). CDR1 is WSHSY, CDR2 SAAADI, per germline. This CDR3 contains 12 residues. V lost 8 bases, J lost 3 bases, and 11 bases lay in between. CDR3 in DNA: TGCGCCAGCGGGGACGGTTTCTACGAGCAGTACCTC. As protein: CASGDGFYEQYL.

V gene TRBV30 combines with J gene TRBJ1-2; D is possibly TRBD1 (6 bases). CDR3 size: 14 residues. Germline CDR1 and CDR2: GTSNPN and SVGIG (reference sequence). The V and J ends lost 2 bases and 4 bases respectively, with 14 bases between them. The CDR3 DNA reads as TGTGCCTGGAGTTCGGTCGGGGGCGGCTATGGCTACACCTTC. This translates into CAWSSVGGGYGYTF.

In this sample, this clonotype turned up a few times. The chain carries TRBV7-8 and TRBJ2-7; no clear D. Germline V gene lookup returns CDR1 SGHVS and CDR2 FQNEAQ. Deletions cut 1 base from V and 3 bases from J, with 13 bases between. This CDR3 is built from 15 residues. CDR3 sequence (DNA): TGTGCCAGCAGCTTAGGGCCGGGTAATAACTACGAGCAGTACTTC. Its translation is CASSLGPGNNYEQYF.

This clonotype appeared a few times. The chain recombines TRBV4-1 with TRBJ2-7; 8 nucleotides match TRBD2. The CDR3 spans 15 residues. V was clipped by 1 base and J by 3 bases; unmatched bases: 5. Germline-derived CDR1 and CDR2 are MGHRA and YSYEKL. Here the CDR3 DNA reads TGCGCCAGCAGCCAAGTTGGCACTAGCGGCTACGAGCAGTACTTC. Translation gives CASSQVGTSGYEQYF.

The chain has TRBV5-1 and TRBJ1-6; TRBD1 matches at 7 bases. This CDR3 spans 15 amino acids. The germline CDR1 and CDR2 sequences are SGHRS and YFSETQ. With 4 bases clipped from V and 6 bases from J, the junction kept 7 bases outside the gene matches. The CDR3 coding sequence is TGCGCCAGCAGCATTCGACAGGGAGCTAATTCACCCCTCCACTTT. Protein product: CASSIRQGANSPLHF.

The chain carries TRBV4-3 and TRBJ2-1; 9 bases fit TRBD1. Trimming removed 4 bases from V and 5 bases from J; junction bases left unmatched: 3. Germline V lookup: CDR1 LGHNA, CDR2 YSLEER. The CDR3 covers 14 residues. The CDR3 bases are TGCGCCAGCAGCCTCCGGACAGGGGACAATGAGCAGTTCTTC. This encodes CASSLRTGDNEQFF.

The chain is built from TRBV6-2 or TRBV6-3 and TRBJ2-7; 12 bases match TRBD1. V lost 5 bases, J lost 6 bases, and 5 bases stayed unmatched. Germline loops: CDR1 MNHEY, CDR2 SVGEGT. The CDR3 totals 14 residues. The CDR3 DNA is TGTGCCAGCAGTAACGGGACAGGGGGCCGCGAGCAGTACTTC. It specifies CASSNGTGGREQYF.

This clonotype was observed a single time. V and J are TRBV18 and TRBJ2-5; D is uncertain. CDR3 length: 14 amino acids. Germline CDR1 KGHSH, CDR2 LQKENI. V was clipped by 2 bases and J by 3 bases, with 10 bases between them. CDR3 sequence (DNA): TGTGCCAGCTCACCAACGGGCGCGGAAGAGACCCAGTACTTC. Encoded protein: CASSPTGAEETQYF.